One and the same sample provided the 5 T cell receptor beta chains below, sequenced in a study of tumor-infiltrating lymphocytes in primary liver carcinoma (dated by TCRdb to 2017 to 2019). The sequencer listed for this sample is Illumina HiSeq 2500. Using a constant-region primer and ProtoScript II reverse transcriptase, TCRbeta-specific cDNA was reverse-transcribed from 500 ng total RNA. The TCRbeta libraries were prepared through three rounds of nested multiplex PCR following a slightly modified ARM-PCR procedure. Each of the first two PCR rounds ran for around 11 cycles and used multiplex TRBV1-TRBV30 forward primers together with a Cbeta reverse primer. TCRdb took the public reads, trimmed them with fastp at Q25, ran MiXCR for clone calling and kept in-frame beta chains. Each record represents a unique CDR3 protein, reported with the most common genes and DNA among its rows. The sample yields nearly 200,000 distinct CDR3 sequences; less than 75% were counted once. The ten largest clones take up roughly 7% of the sample.

TRIzol reagent was used to extract blood RNA from unsorted whole blood, while the DNeasy Blood & Tissue kit provided the germline DNA. Sequenced input: peripheral blood. Receptor source: an older woman with primary liver carcinoma and hepatitis B virus infection.

The gene calls are TRBV28 and TRBJ2-7, with a tentative D call TRBD2 (6 bases). In germline, CDR1 is MDHEN, CDR2 SYDVKM. This CDR3 region has 13 residues. The ends were cut back, 6 bases at V and 3 bases at J, with 12 bases in the middle. The chain's CDR3 is CASRTTSLYEQYF. CDR3 DNA: TGTGCCAGCAGGACGACTAGTCTCTACGAGCAGTACTTC.

In its sample, this clonotype was seen a few times. The V call is TRBV6-1, the J call TRBJ2-5; D unclear. The CDR3 is made up of 14 amino acids. Between the trimmed V and J ends, which lost 6 bases and 0 bases, there was a span of 11 bases. Germline assignment: CDR1 MNHNS and CDR2 SASEGT. Here the CDR3 reads CASRPRHNQETQYF. The DNA of the CDR3 is TGTGCCAGCAGGCCCCGACATAACCAAGAGACCCAGTACTTC.

This clonotype was counted at least ten times. This chain uses TRBV6-1 with TRBJ2-1; D ambiguous. V lost 2 bases to trimming and J lost 7 bases, with 6 bases between them. The CDR3 covers 12 residues. CDR1 MNHNS and CDR2 SASEGT come from the germline V gene. The CDR3: CASSELGNEQFF. The CDR3 DNA reads TGTGCCAGCAGTGAATTGGGGAATGAGCAGTTCTTC.

A few counts support this clonotype. The chain links TRBV5-4 to TRBJ2-5, with D possibly TRBD1 on 5 matching bases. Trimming stripped 4 bases from V and 5 bases from J, with 15 bases between. CDR3 length equals 14 residues. Germline CDR1 is SGHNT and CDR2 is YYREEE (reference sequence). CDR3 bases: TGTGCCAGCAGCCCAGCACAGGTGGGGGAGACCCAGTACTTC. Its translation: CASSPAQVGETQYF. The full variable domain, with the rest looked up from reference TRBV5-4 and TRBJ2-5, is ETGVTQSPTHLIKTRGQQVTLRCSSQSGHNTVSWYQQALGQGPQFIFQYYREEENGRGNFPPRFSGLQFPNYSSELNVNALELDDSALYLCASSPAQVGETQYFGPGTRLLVL.

In its sample, this clonotype was seen many times. The chain joins TRBV6-5 to TRBJ1-1; TRBD1 matches at 7 bases. V lost 6 bases, J lost 1 base, and 5 bases stayed unmatched. From germline, CDR1 is MNHEY and CDR2 SVGAGI. CDR3 length: 14 residues. In DNA, the CDR3 is TGTGCCAGCAGAAACAACAGGGGGAACACTGAAGCTTTCTTT. Translating it yields CASRNNRGNTEAFF.